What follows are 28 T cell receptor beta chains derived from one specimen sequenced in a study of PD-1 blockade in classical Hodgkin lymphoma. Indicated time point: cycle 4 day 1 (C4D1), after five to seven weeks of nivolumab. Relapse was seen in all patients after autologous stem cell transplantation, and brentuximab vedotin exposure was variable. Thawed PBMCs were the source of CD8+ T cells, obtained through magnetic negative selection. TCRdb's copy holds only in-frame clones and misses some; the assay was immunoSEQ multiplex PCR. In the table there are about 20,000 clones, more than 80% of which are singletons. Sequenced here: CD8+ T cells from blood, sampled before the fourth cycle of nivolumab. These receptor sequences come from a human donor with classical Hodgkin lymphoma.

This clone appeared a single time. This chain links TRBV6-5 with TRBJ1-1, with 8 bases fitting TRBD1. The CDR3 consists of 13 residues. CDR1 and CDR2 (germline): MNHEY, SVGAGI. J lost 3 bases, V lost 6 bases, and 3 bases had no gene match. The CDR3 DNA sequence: TGTGCCAGCAGCTCACAGGGGGACACTGAAGCTTTCTTT. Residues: CASSSQGDTEAFF.

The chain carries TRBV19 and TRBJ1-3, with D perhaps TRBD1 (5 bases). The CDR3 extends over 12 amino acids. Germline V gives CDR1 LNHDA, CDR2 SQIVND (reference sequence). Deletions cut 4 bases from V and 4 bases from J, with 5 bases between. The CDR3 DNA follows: TGTGCCAGTAGTAACAGGGGAAACACCATATATTTT. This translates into CASSNRGNTIYF.

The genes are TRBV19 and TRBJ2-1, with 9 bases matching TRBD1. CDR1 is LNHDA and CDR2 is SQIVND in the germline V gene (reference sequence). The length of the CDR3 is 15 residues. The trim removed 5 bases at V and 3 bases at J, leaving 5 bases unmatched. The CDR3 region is CASSLTGGIYNEQFF. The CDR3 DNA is TGTGCCAGTAGTCTAACAGGGGGCATCTACAATGAGCAGTTCTTC.

CDR3: CASGLWGTEAFF. Written as DNA, the CDR3 is TGTGCCAGCGGTCTTTGGGGCACTGAAGCTTTCTTT. This sequence joins TRBV27 and TRBJ1-1, with D unclear. Germline V gene data show CDR1 as MNHEY and CDR2 as SMNVEV (reference sequence). This CDR3 has 12 residues. The V end was cut by 8 bases, the J end by 4 bases, with 11 bases between.

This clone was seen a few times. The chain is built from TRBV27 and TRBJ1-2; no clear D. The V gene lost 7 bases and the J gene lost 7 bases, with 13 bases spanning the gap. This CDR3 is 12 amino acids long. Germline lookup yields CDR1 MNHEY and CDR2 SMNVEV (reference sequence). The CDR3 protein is CASMDGGRGYTF. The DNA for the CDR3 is TGTGCCAGCATGGACGGTGGGCGTGGCTACACCTTC.

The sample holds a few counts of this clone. DNA for the CDR3: TGTGCCAGCAGTGAACTACAGCCCAATCAGCCCCAGCATTTT. This gives the protein CASSELQPNQPQHF. The rearrangement links TRBV6-1 to TRBJ1-5; D uncertain. V shed 2 bases and J shed 3 bases, with 8 bases lying between them. CDR3 length: 14 amino acids. Germline V CDR1 and CDR2: MNHNS, SASEGT.

The DNA for the CDR3 is TGTGCCAGCAGCTTACGACTAGGCGGGACCTACGAGCAGTACTTC. This sequence encodes CASSLRLGGTYEQYF. The genes are TRBV13 and TRBJ2-7, with TRBD2 as a possible D gene (6 bases). Germline V gives CDR1 PRHDT, CDR2 FYEKMQ (reference sequence). The V and J ends lost 2 bases and 2 bases respectively, with 13 bases between them. The length of the CDR3 is 15 residues.

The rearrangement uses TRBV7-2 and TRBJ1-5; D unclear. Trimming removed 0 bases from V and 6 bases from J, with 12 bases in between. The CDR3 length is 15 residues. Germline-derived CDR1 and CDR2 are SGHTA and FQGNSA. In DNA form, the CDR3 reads TGTGCCAGCAGCTTAGCGCGGGGAGGAGGTCAGCCCCAGCATTTT. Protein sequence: CASSLARGGGQPQHF.

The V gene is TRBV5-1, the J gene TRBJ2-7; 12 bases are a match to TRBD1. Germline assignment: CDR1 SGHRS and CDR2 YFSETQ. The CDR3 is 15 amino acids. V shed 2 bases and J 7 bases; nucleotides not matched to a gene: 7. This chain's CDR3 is CASSFGTGGYREQYF. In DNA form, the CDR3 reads TGCGCCAGCAGCTTCGGGACAGGGGGCTATAGGGAGCAGTACTTC.

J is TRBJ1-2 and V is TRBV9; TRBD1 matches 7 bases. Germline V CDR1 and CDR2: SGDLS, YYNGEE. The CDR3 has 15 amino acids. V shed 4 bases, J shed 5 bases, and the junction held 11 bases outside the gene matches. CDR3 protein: CASSPQTGPRYGYTF. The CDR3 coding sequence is TGTGCCAGCAGCCCGCAGACAGGGCCCAGGTATGGCTACACCTTC.

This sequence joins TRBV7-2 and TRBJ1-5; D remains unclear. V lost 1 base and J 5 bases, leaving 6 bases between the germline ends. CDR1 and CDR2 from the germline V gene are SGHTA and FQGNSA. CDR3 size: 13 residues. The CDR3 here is CASSLEGYQPQHF. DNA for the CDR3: TGTGCCAGCAGCTTAGAAGGTTATCAGCCCCAGCATTTT.

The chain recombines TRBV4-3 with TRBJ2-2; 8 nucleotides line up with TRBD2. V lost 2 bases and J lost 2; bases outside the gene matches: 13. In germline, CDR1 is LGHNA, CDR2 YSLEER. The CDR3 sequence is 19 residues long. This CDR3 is CASSQWYSGELTNTGELFF. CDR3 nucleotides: TGCGCCAGCAGCCAATGGTATAGCGGGGAGCTTACAAACACCGGGGAGCTGTTTTTT.

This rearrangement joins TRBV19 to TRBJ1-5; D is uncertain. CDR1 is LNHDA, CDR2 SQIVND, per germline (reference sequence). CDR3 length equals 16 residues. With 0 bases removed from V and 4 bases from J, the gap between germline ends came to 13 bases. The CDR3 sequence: CASSIEGLVPNQPQHF. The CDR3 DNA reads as TGTGCCAGTAGTATAGAGGGGTTGGTCCCTAATCAGCCCCAGCATTTT.

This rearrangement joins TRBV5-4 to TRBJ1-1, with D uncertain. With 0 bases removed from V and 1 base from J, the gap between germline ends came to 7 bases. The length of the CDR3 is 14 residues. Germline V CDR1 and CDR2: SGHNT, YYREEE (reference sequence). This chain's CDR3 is CASSLGPQNTEAFF. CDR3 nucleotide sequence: TGTGCCAGCAGCTTGGGGCCGCAGAACACTGAAGCTTTCTTT. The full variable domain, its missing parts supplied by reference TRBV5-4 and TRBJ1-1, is ETGVTQSPTHLIKTRGQQVTLRCSSQSGHNTVSWYQQALGQGPQFIFQYYREEENGRGNFPPRFSGLQFPNYSSELNVNALELDDSALYLCASSLGPQNTEAFFGQGTRLTVV.

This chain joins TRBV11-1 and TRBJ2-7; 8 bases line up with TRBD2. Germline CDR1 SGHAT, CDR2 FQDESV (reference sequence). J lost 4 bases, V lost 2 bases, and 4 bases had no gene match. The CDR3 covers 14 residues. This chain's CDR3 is CASSLSLAGYEQYF. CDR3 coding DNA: TGTGCCAGCAGCTTATCCCTAGCGGGTTACGAGCAGTACTTC.

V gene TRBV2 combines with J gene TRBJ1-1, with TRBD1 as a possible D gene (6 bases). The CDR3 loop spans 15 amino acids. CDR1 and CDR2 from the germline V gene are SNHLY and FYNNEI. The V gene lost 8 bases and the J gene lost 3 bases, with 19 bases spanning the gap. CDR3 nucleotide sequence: TGTGCCAGCTACCCCGGGACACGTCAGGACACTGAAGCTTTCTTT. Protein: CASYPGTRQDTEAFF.

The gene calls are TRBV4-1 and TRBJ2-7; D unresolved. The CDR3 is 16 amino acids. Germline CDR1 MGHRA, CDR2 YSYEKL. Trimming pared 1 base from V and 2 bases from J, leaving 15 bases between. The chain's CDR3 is CASSQVILSPAYEQYF. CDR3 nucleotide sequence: TGCGCCAGCAGCCAAGTCATACTATCACCCGCCTACGAGCAGTACTTC.

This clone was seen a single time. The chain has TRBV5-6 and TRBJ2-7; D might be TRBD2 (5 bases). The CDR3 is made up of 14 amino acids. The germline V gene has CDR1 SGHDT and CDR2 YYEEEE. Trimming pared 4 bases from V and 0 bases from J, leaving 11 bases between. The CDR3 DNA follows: TGTGCCAGCAGCCGGCCCGGGGACTCCTACGAGCAGTACTTC. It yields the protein CASSRPGDSYEQYF.

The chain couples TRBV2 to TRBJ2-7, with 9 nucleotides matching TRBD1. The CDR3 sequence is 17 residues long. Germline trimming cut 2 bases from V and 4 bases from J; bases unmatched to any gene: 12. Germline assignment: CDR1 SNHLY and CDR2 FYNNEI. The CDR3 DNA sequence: TGTGCCAGCAGTGAAAAGGGGACCGGGACAGGGATGTACGAGCAGTACTTC. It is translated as CASSEKGTGTGMYEQYF. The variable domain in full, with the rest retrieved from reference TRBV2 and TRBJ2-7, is EPEVTQTPSHQVTQMGQEVILRCVPISNHLYFYWYRQILGQKVEFLVSFYNNEISEKSEIFDDQFSVERPDGSNFTLKIRSTKLEDSAMYFCASSEKGTGTGMYEQYFGPGTRLTVT.

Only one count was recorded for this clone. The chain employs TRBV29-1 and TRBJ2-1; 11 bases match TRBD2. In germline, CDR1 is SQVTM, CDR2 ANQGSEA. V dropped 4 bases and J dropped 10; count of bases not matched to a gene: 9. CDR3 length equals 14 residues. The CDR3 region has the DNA TGCAGCGTTGTCGGCGCGGGACTAGCGGACGAGCAGTTCTTC. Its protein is CSVVGAGLADEQFF.

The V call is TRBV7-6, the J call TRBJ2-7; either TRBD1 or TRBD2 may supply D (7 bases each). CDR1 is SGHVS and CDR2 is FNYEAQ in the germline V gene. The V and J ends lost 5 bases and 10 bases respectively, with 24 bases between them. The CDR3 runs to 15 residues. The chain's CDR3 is CASSSSGGVGPIQYF. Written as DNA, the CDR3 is TGTGCCAGCAGCAGCTCAGGGGGGGTCGGCCCAATACAGTACTTC.

In DNA form, the CDR3 reads TGTGCCAGCAGCGGCCTGGCCCCGCCACCTAATTCACCCCTCCACTTT. It translates to CASSGLAPPPNSPLHF. J is TRBJ1-6 and V is TRBV9; D remains unclear. The CDR3 extends over 16 amino acids. Trimming took 3 bases from V and 6 from J, leaving 16 bases between them. Germline V CDR1 and CDR2: SGDLS, YYNGEE.

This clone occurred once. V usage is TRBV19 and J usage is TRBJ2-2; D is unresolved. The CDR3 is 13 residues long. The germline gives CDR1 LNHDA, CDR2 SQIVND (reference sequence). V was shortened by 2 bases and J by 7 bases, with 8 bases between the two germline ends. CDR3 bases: TGTGCCAGTAGTATAATCGGGTTCGGGGAGCTGTTTTTT. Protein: CASSIIGFGELFF. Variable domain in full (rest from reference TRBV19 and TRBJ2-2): DGGITQSPKYLFRKEGQNVTLSCEQNLNHDAMYWYRQDPGQGLRLIYYSQIVNDFQKGDIAEGYSVSREKKESFPLTVTSAQKNPTAFYLCASSIIGFGELFFGEGSRLTVL.

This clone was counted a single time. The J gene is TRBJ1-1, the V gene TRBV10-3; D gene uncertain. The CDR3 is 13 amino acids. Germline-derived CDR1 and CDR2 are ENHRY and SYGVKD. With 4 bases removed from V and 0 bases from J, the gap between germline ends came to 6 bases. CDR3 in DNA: TGTGCCATCAGTGTCGAGGTGAACACTGAAGCTTTCTTT. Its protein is CAISVEVNTEAFF.

This chain's CDR3 is CASSPAGTRVDEQFF. The CDR3, as DNA: TGTGCCAGCAGCCCCGCCGGGACTAGGGTCGATGAGCAGTTCTTC. The J gene is TRBJ2-1, the V gene TRBV7-9, with 8 bases fitting TRBD2. Losses at the gene ends were 5 bases for V and 8 bases for J; bases not matched to a gene: 11. The CDR3 covers 15 residues. CDR1 and CDR2 from the germline V gene are SEHNR and FQNEAQ (reference sequence).

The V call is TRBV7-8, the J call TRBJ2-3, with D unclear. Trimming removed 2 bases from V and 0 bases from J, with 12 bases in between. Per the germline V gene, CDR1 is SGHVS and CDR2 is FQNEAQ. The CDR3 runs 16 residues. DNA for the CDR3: TGTGCCAGCAGCTTATCCGGGTCCTTAAGCACAGATACGCAGTATTTT. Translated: CASSLSGSLSTDTQYF.

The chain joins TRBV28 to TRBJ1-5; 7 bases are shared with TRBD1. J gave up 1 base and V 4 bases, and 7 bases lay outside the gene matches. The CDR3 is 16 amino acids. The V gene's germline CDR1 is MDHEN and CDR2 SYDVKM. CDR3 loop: CASSSNRGWSNQPQHF. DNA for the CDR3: TGTGCCAGCAGTTCCAACAGGGGTTGGAGCAATCAGCCCCAGCATTTT.

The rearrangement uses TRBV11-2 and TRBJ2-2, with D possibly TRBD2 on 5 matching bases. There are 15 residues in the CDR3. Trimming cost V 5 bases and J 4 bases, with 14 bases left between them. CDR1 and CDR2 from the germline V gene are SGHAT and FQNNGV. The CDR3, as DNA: TGTGCCAGCAGCCCTGGAGCGGCCATCACCGGGGAGCTGTTTTTT. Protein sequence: CASSPGAAITGELFF.